This T cell receptor beta chain was identified in a study of blood T cell repertoires in COVID-19. The V gene end was trimmed by 5 bases and the J gene end by 3 bases; junction bases not matched to a gene: 6. This CDR3 is built from 15 residues. Germline V gene lookup returns CDR1 KGHDR and CDR2 SFDVKD. The repertoire was sequenced with immunoSEQ multiplex PCR; TCRdb's copy has only in-frame clones and lacks some. In the table there are about 310,000 clones, roughly 87% of which are singletons. The sequenced sample was PBMCs or T cells enriched from blood (not recorded which). The chain couples TRBV24-1 to TRBJ1-2; 9 nucleotides align to TRBD1. This TCR derives from a young woman who had recovered from COVID-19. The CDR3 here is CATSGHRGRDYGYTF. CDR3 sequence (DNA): TGTGCCACCAGTGGCCACAGGGGGCGCGACTATGGCTACACCTTC.